These 24 T cell receptor beta chains were all obtained from the same sample, sequenced in a study of regulatory dendritic cells for organ transplantation. Their antigens remain unidentified. Allogeneic regulatory or mature dendritic cells were co-cultured for 5 days with CFSE-labeled sorted T cells at 1:10. Using immunoSEQ multiplex PCR, the repertoire was profiled, and TCRdb retains in-frame clones only, with some absent. The table includes around 19,000 clones, approximately 85% detected once. Material: naive CD4+ T cells from blood cultured with regulatory dendritic cells. Subset of the sample: CD45RA+ naive T cells. Source of these receptors: a human donor in good health.

This chain uses TRBV27 with TRBJ2-3; no clear D. V was pared by 8 bases and J by 0 bases, with 15 bases between. The CDR3 consists of 15 residues. CDR1 is MNHEY and CDR2 is SMNVEV in the germline V gene (reference sequence). The CDR3 loop reads CASGPWTASTDTQYF. CDR3 DNA: TGTGCCAGCGGTCCGTGGACGGCCAGCACAGATACGCAGTATTTT.

This rearrangement joins TRBV5-6 to TRBJ1-2; no clear D gene. The germline CDR1 and CDR2 sequences are SGHDT and YYEEEE. The V end lost 0 bases, the J end lost 6 bases, and 18 bases lay between the germline ends. CDR3 length equals 16 residues. CDR3 DNA: TGTGCCAGCAGCTTGGCAGGCCTCGGAGCAGGCCATGGCTACACCTTC. Its translation: CASSLAGLGAGHGYTF.

This clone has a handful of counts. V usage is TRBV19 and J usage is TRBJ1-5, with TRBD1 identical over 11 bases. Germline CDR1 reads LNHDA; CDR2 reads SQIVND (reference sequence). V dropped 10 bases and J dropped 6; count of bases not matched to a gene: 5. The CDR3 spans 13 residues. The CDR3 sequence is CATLGQGAQPQHF. The CDR3 coding sequence is TGTGCCACCCTCGGACAGGGGGCTCAGCCCCAGCATTTT.

This sequence joins TRBV30 and TRBJ2-3; D is uncertain. The CDR3 totals 11 residues. Trimming took off 4 bases at V and 6 bases at J, with 8 bases between the two ends. Looked up from germline, CDR1 is GTSNPN and CDR2 is SVGIG (reference sequence). In DNA form, the CDR3 reads TGTGCCTGGACGCAGACCGATACGCAGTATTTT. This translates into CAWTQTDTQYF. The full variable domain, rest sourced from reference TRBV30 and TRBJ2-3, is SQTIHQWPATLVQPVGSPLSLECTVEGTSNPNLYWYRQAAGRGLQLLFYSVGIGQISSEVPQNLSASRPQDRQFILSSKKLLLSDSGFYLCAWTQTDTQYFGPGTRLTVL.

The sample holds one count of this clone. The chain uses TRBV6-6 and TRBJ1-1, with 8 nucleotides matching TRBD1. The V gene end was trimmed by 5 bases and the J gene end by 6 bases; junction bases not matched to a gene: 8. CDR3 length: 14 amino acids. Germline V gene lookup returns CDR1 MNHNY and CDR2 SVGAGI (reference sequence). CDR3 DNA: TGTGCCAGCAGTAATCCCGGACAGGGCGCTGAAGCTTTCTTT. It is translated as CASSNPGQGAEAFF.

V and J are TRBV5-4 and TRBJ2-7; 7 positions agree with TRBD1. This CDR3 comprises 14 residues. V gave up 4 bases and J gave up 4 bases; unmatched junction bases: 8. Germline loops: CDR1 SGHNT, CDR2 YYREEE (reference sequence). CDR3 nucleotide sequence: TGTGCCAGCAGCCGAGACAGGGTGAGGTACGAGCAGTACTTC. This gives the protein CASSRDRVRYEQYF.

V and J are TRBV7-9 and TRBJ2-2; perhaps TRBD1 as D (6 bases). CDR1 is SEHNR and CDR2 is FQNEAQ in the germline V gene (reference sequence). V lost 7 bases, J lost 4 bases, and 10 bases lay in between. The CDR3 sequence is 13 residues long. The CDR3 is CASTPTGTGELFF. The CDR3 DNA is TGTGCCAGCACCCCGACAGGCACCGGGGAGCTGTTTTTT.

V and J are TRBV9 and TRBJ1-3; D not certain. V dropped 3 bases and J dropped 0 bases, with 4 bases sitting between them. The CDR3 has 13 amino acids. CDR1 is SGDLS and CDR2 is YYNGEE in the germline V gene. Written as DNA, the CDR3 is TGTGCCAGCAGCGCCAACTCTGGAAACACCATATATTTT. Its translation is CASSANSGNTIYF.

This clone occurred a few times. The CDR3 region is CASSLGGLSSYEQYF. The CDR3 DNA reads as TGTGCCAGCTCCTTGGGAGGCTTAAGCTCCTACGAGCAGTACTTC. The chain is built from TRBV18 and TRBJ2-7; TRBD2 is a possible D gene (6 bases). Between the trimmed V and J ends, which lost 6 bases and 0 bases, there was a span of 15 bases. Germline CDR1 and CDR2: KGHSH and LQKENI. There are 15 residues in the CDR3.

The chain uses TRBV15 and TRBJ2-3; 9 bases agree with TRBD1. V shed 1 base, J shed 4 bases, and the junction held 6 bases outside the gene matches. The CDR3 covers 16 residues. Germline V gene lookup returns CDR1 LNHNV and CDR2 YYDKDF (reference sequence). In DNA form, the CDR3 reads TGTGCCACCAGCAGAGGGGACAGGGAAGTCTCAGATACGCAGTATTTT. This codes for CATSRGDREVSDTQYF.

The gene calls are TRBV5-6 and TRBJ2-3, with TRBD2 identical over 10 bases. With V trimmed by 6 bases and J by 0 bases, 10 bases remained unmatched. CDR3 size: 17 residues. Germline V gives CDR1 SGHDT, CDR2 YYEEEE. The CDR3, as DNA: TGTGCCAGCAAGGAGCGGGGGGGCCTGTCGAGCACAGATACGCAGTATTTT. Its translation is CASKERGGLSSTDTQYF.

This chain connects TRBV15 to TRBJ2-3, with 9 bases fitting TRBD1. This CDR3 spans 15 amino acids. V was pared by 1 base and J by 6 bases, with 5 bases of the junction left unmatched. The V gene's germline CDR1 is LNHNV and CDR2 YYDKDF (reference sequence). The CDR3 sequence is CATSRGGQGGDTQYF. CDR3 DNA: TGTGCCACCAGCAGAGGGGGACAGGGAGGGGATACGCAGTATTTT. The full variable domain, its missing parts supplied by reference TRBV15 and TRBJ2-3, is DAMVIQNPRYQVTQFGKPVTLSCSQTLNHNVMYWYQQKSSQAPKLLFHYYDKDFNNEADTPDNFQSRRPNTSFCFLDIRSPGLGDTAMYLCATSRGGQGGDTQYFGPGTRLTVL.

V gene TRBV19 combines with J gene TRBJ1-1; maybe TRBD1 (6 bases). CDR3 length: 14 residues. V lost 4 bases and J 4 bases, leaving 13 bases between the germline ends. CDR1 and CDR2 from the germline V gene are LNHDA and SQIVND (reference sequence). The CDR3 DNA reads as TGTGCCAGTAGTACACAGGGAACAGGCACTGAAGCTTTCTTT. Encoded protein: CASSTQGTGTEAFF. The entire variable domain, with the rest obtained from reference TRBV19 and TRBJ1-1, is as follows: DGGITQSPKYLFRKEGQNVTLSCEQNLNHDAMYWYRQDPGQGLRLIYYSQIVNDFQKGDIAEGYSVSREKKESFPLTVTSAQKNPTAFYLCASSTQGTGTEAFFGQGTRLTVV.

The gene calls are TRBV27 and TRBJ2-1, with 8 bases that match TRBD2. The CDR3 is 15 amino acids. The junction had 9 bases not matched to a gene; V was cut back by 6 bases and J by 5 bases. Germline CDR1 MNHEY, CDR2 SMNVEV (reference sequence). CDR3 DNA sequence: TGTGCCAGCAGCCGCTCGGGACTAGTTAACAATGAGCAGTTCTTC. It codes for CASSRSGLVNNEQFF.

The genes are TRBV15 and TRBJ2-5; weak D call: TRBD1 (6 bases). The CDR3 loop spans 15 amino acids. Trimming removed 5 bases at V and 1 base at J, with 14 bases between. The germline V gene has CDR1 LNHNV and CDR2 YYDKDF (reference sequence). The CDR3 region has the DNA TGTGCCACCAGCCCCCGGTTGACAGGCCAAGAGACCCAGTACTTC. Amino acid sequence: CATSPRLTGQETQYF. The complete variable domain, with remaining parts taken from reference TRBV15 and TRBJ2-5, reads DAMVIQNPRYQVTQFGKPVTLSCSQTLNHNVMYWYQQKSSQAPKLLFHYYDKDFNNEADTPDNFQSRRPNTSFCFLDIRSPGLGDTAMYLCATSPRLTGQETQYFGPGTRLLVL.

The chain has TRBV10-2 and TRBJ1-1; D is undetermined. CDR1 and CDR2 from the germline V gene are WSHSY and SAAADI. Trimming cost V 6 bases and J 0 bases, with 11 bases left between them. The CDR3 sequence is 14 residues long. The CDR3 DNA is TGCGCCAGCAGGGAAGGAAACATGAACACTGAAGCTTTCTTT. Translating it yields CASREGNMNTEAFF.

The chain combines TRBV2 with TRBJ2-1; perhaps D is TRBD1 or TRBD2 (5 bases each). CDR3 length equals 19 residues. CDR1 and CDR2 from the germline V gene are SNHLY and FYNNEI. Trimming removed 8 bases at V and 7 bases at J, with 33 bases between. The CDR3 protein is CASPPGPRLLGLQENEQFF. The CDR3 DNA follows: TGTGCCAGCCCCCCGGGGCCTAGGCTATTGGGGTTGCAGGAAAATGAGCAGTTCTTC.

This clone was recorded only once. The V call is TRBV5-1, the J call TRBJ2-7; D might be TRBD1 (6 bases). V was pared by 4 bases and J by 2 bases, with 13 bases between. The CDR3 is 14 residues long. The germline gives CDR1 SGHRS, CDR2 YFSETQ. The CDR3 region has the DNA TGCGCCAGCAGCCGCAACAGGGACCCCTACGAGCAGTACTTC. It specifies CASSRNRDPYEQYF.

The chain is built from TRBV10-3 and TRBJ1-3; D ambiguous. This CDR3 has 16 residues. From germline, CDR1 is ENHRY and CDR2 SYGVKD. V was trimmed by 3 bases and J by 2 bases, leaving 14 bases between them. This CDR3 is CAISDLRARTGNTIYF. For the CDR3, the DNA is TGTGCCATCAGTGACTTAAGGGCGCGTACTGGAAACACCATATATTTT.

This rearrangement joins TRBV25-1 to TRBJ1-1; D gene uncertain. The CDR3 is 13 residues long. Trimming shortened V by 8 bases and J by 6 bases, and 16 bases separated the two germline ends. From germline, CDR1 is MGHDK and CDR2 SYGVNS. CDR3 region: CASRDHIGAEAFF. CDR3 bases: TGTGCCAGCCGAGACCACATCGGTGCTGAAGCTTTCTTT.

The V and J genes are TRBV10-2 and TRBJ2-5; TRBD2 aligns across 14 bases. V was pared by 4 bases and J by 4 bases, with 2 bases of the junction left unmatched. The CDR3 runs 15 residues. Germline V lookup: CDR1 WSHSY, CDR2 SAAADI. The CDR3 sequence is CASSGLAGGPETQYF. The DNA of the CDR3 is TGCGCCAGCAGTGGACTAGCGGGAGGGCCAGAGACCCAGTACTTC.

The chain is built from TRBV4-1 and TRBJ2-1, with D perhaps matching TRBD2 (7 bases). Trimming removed 1 base from V and 0 bases from J, with 16 bases in between. CDR1 is MGHRA and CDR2 is YSYEKL in the germline V gene. This CDR3 spans 18 amino acids. The CDR3 sequence is CASSQGKGGISSYNEQFF. CDR3 coding DNA: TGCGCCAGCAGCCAAGGGAAGGGGGGGATTAGCTCCTACAATGAGCAGTTCTTC.

This rearrangement joins TRBV2 to TRBJ2-5; possibly TRBD2 for D (6 bases). The CDR3 has 14 amino acids. Germline V gene data show CDR1 as SNHLY and CDR2 as FYNNEI. The V end was cut by 6 bases, the J end by 1 base, with 12 bases between. The CDR3 bases are TGTGCCAGCAGGTTAAGCGGGCTCCAAGAGACCCAGTACTTC. Translating gives CASRLSGLQETQYF.

V usage is TRBV28 and J usage is TRBJ1-1, with D possibly matching TRBD1 (5 bases). V lost 3 bases and J 11 bases, leaving 16 bases between the germline ends. This CDR3 comprises 13 residues. CDR1 MDHEN and CDR2 SYDVKM come from the germline V gene. CDR3 in amino acids: CASSFKVPGSAFF. In nucleotides, the CDR3 is TGTGCCAGCAGTTTTAAGGTGCCAGGGTCCGCTTTCTTT.